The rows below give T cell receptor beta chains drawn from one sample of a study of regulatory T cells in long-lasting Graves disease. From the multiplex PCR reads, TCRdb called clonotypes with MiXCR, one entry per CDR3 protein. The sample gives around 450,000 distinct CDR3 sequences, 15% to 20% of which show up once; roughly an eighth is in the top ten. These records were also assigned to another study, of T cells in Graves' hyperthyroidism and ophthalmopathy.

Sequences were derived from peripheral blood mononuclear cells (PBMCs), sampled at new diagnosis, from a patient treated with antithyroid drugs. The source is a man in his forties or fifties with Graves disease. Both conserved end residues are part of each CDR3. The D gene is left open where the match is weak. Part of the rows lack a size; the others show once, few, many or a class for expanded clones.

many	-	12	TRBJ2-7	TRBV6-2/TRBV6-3	CASLGKRYEQYF	TGTGCCAGCTTGGGTAAACGATACGAGCAGTACTTC
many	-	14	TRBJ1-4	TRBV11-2	CASSPTVGSEKLFF	TGTGCCAGCAGCCCGACTGTTGGGTCCGAAAAACTGTTTTTT
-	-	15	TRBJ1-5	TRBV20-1	CSAERRVGSNQPQHF	TGCAGTGCCGAGAGGCGGGTCGGCAGCAATCAGCCCCAGCATTTT
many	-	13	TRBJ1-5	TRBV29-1	CSVESQVGQPQHF	TGCAGCGTTGAATCGCAGGTTGGTCAGCCCCAGCATTTT
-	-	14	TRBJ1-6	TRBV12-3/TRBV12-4	CASVIGGDFSPLHF	TGTGCCAGCGTTATAGGGGGGGATTTCTCACCCCTCCACTTT
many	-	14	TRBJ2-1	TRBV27	CASSVISLEREQFF	TGTGCCAGCAGTGTAATCTCACTAGAGAGGGAGCAGTTCTTC
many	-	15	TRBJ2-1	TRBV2	CASSEPTTVYNEQFF	TGTGCCAGCAGTGAACCAACGACAGTTTACAATGAGCAGTTCTTC
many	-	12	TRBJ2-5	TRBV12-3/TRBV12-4	CASSPGSETQYF	TGTGCCAGCAGCCCAGGGAGTGAGACCCAGTACTTC
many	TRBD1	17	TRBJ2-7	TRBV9	CASSAGRGQGAVYEQYF	TGTGCCAGCAGCGCCGGTAGGGGACAGGGGGCAGTCTACGAGCAGTACTTC
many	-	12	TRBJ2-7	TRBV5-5	CASSHGSYEQYF	TGTGCCAGCAGCCATGGCTCCTACGAGCAGTACTTC
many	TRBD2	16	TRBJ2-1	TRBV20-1	CSANSGTSETYNEQFF	TGCAGTGCCAATTCCGGGACTAGCGAAACCTACAATGAGCAGTTCTTC
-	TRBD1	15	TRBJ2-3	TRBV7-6	CASSPGQGPPDTQYF	TGTGCCAGCAGCCCCGGACAGGGTCCTCCAGATACGCAGTATTTT
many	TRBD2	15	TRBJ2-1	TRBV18	CASSRDSGRAGEQFF	TGTGCCAGCTCACGAGATAGCGGGAGGGCCGGGGAGCAGTTCTTC
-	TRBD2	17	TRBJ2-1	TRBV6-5	CASSYSLAGYSYNEQFF	TGTGCCAGCAGTTACTCCTTAGCGGGTTATTCCTACAATGAGCAGTTCTTC
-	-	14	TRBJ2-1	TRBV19	CASSMQSGNNEQFF	TGTGCCAGTAGTATGCAGTCAGGTAATAATGAGCAGTTCTTC
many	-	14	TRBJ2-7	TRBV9	CASSVNQGGGEQYF	TGTGCCAGCAGCGTAAACCAGGGGGGAGGCGAGCAGTACTTC
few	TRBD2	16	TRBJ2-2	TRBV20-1	CSATGWTSGSTGELFF	TGCAGTGCCACTGGCTGGACTAGCGGGAGCACCGGGGAGCTGTTTTTT
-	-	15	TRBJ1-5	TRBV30	CAWSGRAGVDQPQHF	TGTGCCTGGAGTGGCCGGGCGGGCGTAGATCAGCCCCAGCATTTT
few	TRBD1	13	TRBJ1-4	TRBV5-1	CASTGTANEKLFF	TGCGCCAGCACGGGGACAGCGAATGAAAAACTGTTTTTT
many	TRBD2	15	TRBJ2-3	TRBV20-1	CSAGRGTIPRDTQYF	TGCAGTGCTGGACGAGGGACTATACCTCGGGATACGCAGTATTTT
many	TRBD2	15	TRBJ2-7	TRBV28	CASSPPGLAGGEQYF	TGTGCCAGCAGCCCCCCCGGGCTAGCGGGAGGCGAGCAGTACTTC
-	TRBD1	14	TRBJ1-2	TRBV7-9	CASSLGQGTYGYTF	TGTGCCAGCAGCTTGGGACAGGGAACCTATGGCTACACCTTC
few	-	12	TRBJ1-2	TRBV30	CGWGAPLDGYTF	TGTGGTTGGGGCGCCCCTTTGGATGGCTACACCTTC
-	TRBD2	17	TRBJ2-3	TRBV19	CASRGGVGTTHTDTQYF	TGTGCCAGTAGGGGAGGGGTAGGGACCACACACACAGATACGCAGTATTTT
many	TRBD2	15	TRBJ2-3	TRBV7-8	CASSYGTSGSDTQYF	TGTGCCAGCAGCTACGGGACTAGCGGGAGCGATACGCAGTATTTT
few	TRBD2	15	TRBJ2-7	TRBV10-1	CASSARTSGSYEQYF	TGCGCCAGCAGTGCAAGGACTAGCGGGTCCTACGAGCAGTACTTC
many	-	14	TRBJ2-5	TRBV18	CASSPGSGTETQYF	TGTGCCAGCTCACCTGGGTCGGGGACGGAGACCCAGTACTTC
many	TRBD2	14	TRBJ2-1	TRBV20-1	CSASGGSLNNEQFF	TGCAGTGCTAGTGGCGGGAGTCTTAACAATGAGCAGTTCTTC
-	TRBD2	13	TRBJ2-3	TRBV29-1	CSVVGTTTDTQYF	TGCAGCGTTGTTGGGACTACCACAGATACGCAGTATTTT
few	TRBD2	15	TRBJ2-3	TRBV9	CASSIIAGGTDTQYF	TGTGCCAGCAGCATCATAGCGGGGGGCACAGATACGCAGTATTTT
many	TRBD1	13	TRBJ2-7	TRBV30	CAWSADRGYEQYF	TGTGCCTGGAGTGCCGACAGGGGGTACGAGCAGTACTTC
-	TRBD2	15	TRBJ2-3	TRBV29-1	CSVVLAGPATDTQYF	TGCAGCGTGGTTCTAGCGGGACCCGCAACAGATACGCAGTATTTT
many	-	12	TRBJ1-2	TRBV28	CASSQPGKGYTF	TGTGCCAGCAGTCAACCGGGAAAGGGCTACACCTTC
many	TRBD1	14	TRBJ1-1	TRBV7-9	CASSLLDREVEAFF	TGTGCCAGCAGCCTCCTAGACAGGGAGGTTGAAGCTTTCTTT
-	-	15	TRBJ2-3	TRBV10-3	CAISESGRDTDTQYF	TGTGCCATCAGTGAGTCGGGCAGAGACACAGATACGCAGTATTTT
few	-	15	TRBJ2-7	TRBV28	CASTAAVGRINEQYF	TGTGCCAGCACCGCCGCGGTCGGCAGGATCAACGAGCAGTACTTC
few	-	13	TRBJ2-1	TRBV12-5	CASGLISPNEQFF	TGTGCTAGTGGTTTGATTTCTCCCAATGAGCAGTTCTTC
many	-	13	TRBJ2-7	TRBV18	CASSPDRFSEQYF	TGTGCCAGCAGCCCCGATAGGTTTTCCGAGCAGTACTTC
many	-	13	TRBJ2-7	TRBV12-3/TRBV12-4	CASSFRGRYEQYF	TGTGCCAGCAGTTTCCGGGGGCGCTACGAGCAGTACTTC
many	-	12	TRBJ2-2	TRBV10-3	CATSSNTGELFF	TGTGCCACCAGCTCGAACACCGGGGAGCTGTTTTTT
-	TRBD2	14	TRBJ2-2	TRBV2	CASSGLASTGELFF	TGTGCCAGCTCGGGACTAGCAAGCACCGGGGAGCTGTTTTTT
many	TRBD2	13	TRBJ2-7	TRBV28	CASSLTSGYEQYF	TGTGCCAGCAGTTTGACTAGCGGCTACGAGCAGTACTTC
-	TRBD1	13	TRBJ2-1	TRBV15	CATTEGQDNEQFF	TGTGCCACCACCGAGGGACAGGACAATGAGCAGTTCTTC
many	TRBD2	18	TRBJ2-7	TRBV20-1	CSASGGATSGRITHEQYF	TGCAGTGCTAGCGGGGGGGCTACTAGCGGGAGAATAACCCACGAGCAGTACTTC
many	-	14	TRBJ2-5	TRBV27	CASSPYSSVETQYF	TGTGCCAGCAGTCCCTACTCTAGCGTGGAGACCCAGTACTTC
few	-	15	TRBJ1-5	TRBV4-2	CASSQGTDSNQPQHF	TGTGCCAGCAGCCAAGGGACAGATAGCAATCAGCCCCAGCATTTT
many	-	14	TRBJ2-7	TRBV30	CAWSVTVSSYEQYF	TGTGCCTGGAGTGTTACAGTCAGCTCCTACGAGCAGTACTTC
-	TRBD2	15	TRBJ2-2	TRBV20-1	CSARGLAGVTGELFF	TGCAGTGCTAGAGGACTAGCTGGTGTTACCGGGGAGCTGTTTTTT
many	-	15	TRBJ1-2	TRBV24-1	CATTDGIRPDYGYTF	TGTGCCACCACAGACGGAATTCGACCGGACTATGGCTACACCTTC
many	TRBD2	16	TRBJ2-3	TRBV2	CASSEVAGAFTDTQYF	TGTGCCAGCAGTGAGGTAGCGGGAGCTTTCACAGATACGCAGTATTTT